This TCR beta chain was found in a study of blood T cell repertoires in COVID-19. Patients at the Seattle site were enrolled during active infection and followed longitudinally. The CDR3 is 15 amino acids. Germline-derived CDR1 and CDR2 are LGHDT and YNNKEL (reference sequence). V shed 0 bases and J shed 8 bases, with 14 bases lying between them. Clones were sequenced by immunoSEQ multiplex PCR, and TCRdb holds only the in-frame ones, with some missing. Of fewer than 300,000 clones listed, approximately 90% are singletons. The V gene is TRBV3-1 (or the pseudogene TRBV3-2), the J gene TRBJ2-1; D is perhaps TRBD1 (5 bases). Material for sequencing was peripheral blood. The receptor comes from a woman in her 30s with COVID-19, enrolled during active disease. CDR3 nucleotide sequence: TGTGCCAGCAGCCAAGAAAGGGGATGGCTTCATGAGCAGTTCTTC. This translates into CASSQERGWLHEQFF.